This TCR beta chain was obtained from a study of shared clonotypes between healthy human individuals. The table came from immunoSEQ multiplex PCR; TCRdb's copy has only in-frame clones and leaves some out. The sample gives some 300,000 clones, more than 60% of which show up once; roughly 10% is in the top ten. This CDR3 comprises 18 residues. The J segment lost 4 bases and the V segment lost 4 bases, leaving 11 bases of the junction unmatched. Germline V gene sequence: CDR1 SGHRS, CDR2 YFSETQ. The clonotype originates from a man aged 30 to 39 in good health. Sequencing was done on a sample of memory CD4+ T cells sorted from blood. Specified subset: CD45RA-negative fraction. V usage is TRBV5-1 and J usage is TRBJ2-3, with 14 bases lining up with TRBD2. CDR3 sequence reads: CASSHGLAGGQGADTQYF. The CDR3 DNA sequence: TGCGCCAGCAGCCATGGACTAGCGGGAGGTCAAGGGGCAGATACGCAGTATTTT.